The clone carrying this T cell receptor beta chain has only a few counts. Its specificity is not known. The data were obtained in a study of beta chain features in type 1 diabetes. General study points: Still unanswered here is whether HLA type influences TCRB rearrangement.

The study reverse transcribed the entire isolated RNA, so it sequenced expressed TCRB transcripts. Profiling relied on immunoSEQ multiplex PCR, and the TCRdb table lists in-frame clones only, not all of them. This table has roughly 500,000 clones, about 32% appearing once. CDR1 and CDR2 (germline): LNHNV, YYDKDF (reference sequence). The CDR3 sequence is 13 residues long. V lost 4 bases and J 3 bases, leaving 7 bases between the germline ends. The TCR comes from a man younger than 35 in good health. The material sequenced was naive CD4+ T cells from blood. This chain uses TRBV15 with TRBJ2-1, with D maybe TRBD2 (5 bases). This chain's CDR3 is CATSTGLYNEQFF. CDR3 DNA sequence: TGTGCCACCAGCACCGGACTCTACAATGAGCAGTTCTTC.